The 23 T cell receptor beta chains listed next were all sequenced from one sample in a study of CD8 T cells in Susac syndrome. RNA amounts of about 0.5 to 1 ug underwent reverse transcription with random hexamers. Each CDR3 protein is one row after TCRdb ran MiXCR on the immunoSEQ multiplex PCR reads. The repertoire has about 22,000 distinct CDR3 sequences, more than 85% of them found once; the top ten carry about 0.3%. The specimen was CD8+ T cells from PBMCs. These receptors were collected from a human donor in good health.

Within the sample, this clonotype is medium-sized (0.01 to 0.1%). J is TRBJ2-3 and V is TRBV5-1, with TRBD1 identical over 10 bases. CDR1 and CDR2 (germline): SGHRS, YFSETQ. The CDR3 contains 15 residues. V was clipped by 3 bases and J by 2 bases; unmatched bases: 3. The CDR3 DNA follows: TGCGCCAGCAGCTCGGGACAGGGGCACACAGATACGCAGTATTTT. Protein sequence: CASSSGQGHTDTQYF.

Here the CDR3 DNA reads TGTGCCAGCAGCCGAGCAAGAGGGTTGGTTCGGGATGAGCAGTTCTTC. Translation gives CASSRARGLVRDEQFF. This sequence joins TRBV3-1 and TRBJ2-1; perhaps TRBD2 as D (5 bases). Germline CDR1 LGHDT, CDR2 YNNKEL (reference sequence). V shed 4 bases and J shed 8 bases, with 21 bases lying between them. The CDR3 length is 16 residues.

This chain uses TRBV18 with TRBJ2-3, with a possible D match to TRBD2 (6 bases). CDR1 and CDR2 from the germline V gene are KGHSH and LQKENI. V was pared by 2 bases and J by 1 base, with 10 bases between. The length of the CDR3 is 15 residues. The CDR3: CASSPGTPGTDTQYF. CDR3 in DNA: TGTGCCAGCTCACCAGGGACTCCCGGCACAGATACGCAGTATTTT.

Here the CDR3 reads CASKQGGETQYF. In DNA, the CDR3 is TGTGCCAGCAAACAGGGCGGAGAGACCCAGTACTTC. The chain has TRBV27 and TRBJ2-5; a weak D match, TRBD1 (6 bases). Germline CDR1 MNHEY, CDR2 SMNVEV (reference sequence). The CDR3 has 12 amino acids. The germline V and J ends were trimmed by 7 bases and 4 bases, with 10 bases remaining between them.

In this sample, this clonotype turned up a few times. V gene TRBV7-2 combines with J gene TRBJ2-7; D assignment may be TRBD1 or TRBD2 (5 bases each). Germline assignment: CDR1 SGHTA and CDR2 FQGNSA. V was shortened by 5 bases and J by 0 bases, with 11 bases between the two germline ends. This CDR3 is built from 14 residues. The chain's CDR3 is CASSPRDRSYEQYF. DNA for the CDR3: TGTGCCAGCAGCCCCCGGGACCGCTCCTACGAGCAGTACTTC.

A single count supports this clonotype. The genes are TRBV4-3 and TRBJ2-7; no reliable D call. CDR3 length: 14 amino acids. V was cut by 6 bases and J by 3 bases, with 15 bases left in between. Germline CDR1 and CDR2: LGHNA and YSLEER. The CDR3 coding sequence is TGCGCCAGCAGTCAAACGGGCAGATACTACGAGCAGTACTTC. Protein: CASSQTGRYYEQYF.

This sequence joins TRBV7-9 and TRBJ1-5; 9 bases fit TRBD1. Per the germline V gene, CDR1 is SEHNR and CDR2 is FQNEAQ (reference sequence). The CDR3 is 16 residues long. Trimming cost V 3 bases and J 7 bases; bases outside gene matches: 10. The CDR3 spells CASSLWTGVSLQPQHF. The CDR3 DNA is TGTGCCAGCAGCTTGTGGACAGGGGTTTCGTTACAGCCCCAGCATTTT.

The rearrangement joins TRBV9 to TRBJ1-1; D ambiguous. The CDR3 is made up of 12 amino acids. Trimming removed 4 bases at V and 5 bases at J, with 9 bases between. Germline V gene sequence: CDR1 SGDLS, CDR2 YYNGEE. This CDR3 reads CASSSGGTEAFF. The CDR3 DNA reads as TGTGCCAGCAGCTCTGGAGGTACTGAAGCTTTCTTT.

The J gene is TRBJ1-2, the V gene TRBV20-1, with D uncertain. Germline CDR1 is DFQATT and CDR2 is SNEGSKA (reference sequence). V was cut by 0 bases and J by 4 bases, with 21 bases left in between. This CDR3 has 17 residues. The CDR3 region has the DNA TGCAGTGCTAGAGACCGGGGTGGGCCCGACCCCATCTATGGCTACACCTTC. Residues: CSARDRGGPDPIYGYTF.

In nucleotides, the CDR3 is TGCGCCAGCAGCCAAGCCGGGGTCTCAGGCGAGCAGTACTTC. This encodes CASSQAGVSGEQYF. The chain employs TRBV4-1 and TRBJ2-7; D is possibly TRBD2 (5 bases). The CDR3 is made up of 14 amino acids. Germline lookup yields CDR1 MGHRA and CDR2 YSYEKL. V was pared by 1 base and J by 6 bases, with 13 bases between.

The chain links TRBV7-8 to TRBJ2-1, with a tentative D call TRBD2 (6 bases). Trimming left V 1 base short and J 4 bases short, with 11 bases between. The length of the CDR3 is 15 residues. Per germline, CDR1 SGHVS and CDR2 FQNEAQ. CDR3 sequence: CASSLVAGLYNEQFF. CDR3 DNA: TGTGCCAGCAGCTTAGTGGCGGGGCTATACAATGAGCAGTTCTTC.

This chain uses TRBV3-1 with TRBJ1-6; 7 bases agree with TRBD1. Per the germline V gene, CDR1 is LGHDT and CDR2 is YNNKEL (reference sequence). This CDR3 has 17 amino acids. Germline trimming cut 4 bases from V and 10 bases from J; bases unmatched to any gene: 16. The CDR3 loop reads CASSPNLDRVGRSPLHF. The CDR3 region has the DNA TGTGCCAGCAGCCCGAACCTTGACAGGGTTGGGAGATCACCCCTCCACTTT.

The V and J genes are TRBV12-3 or TRBV12-4 and TRBJ1-1; unclear D gene. Deletions cut 5 bases from V and 2 bases from J, with 9 bases between. There are 13 residues in the CDR3. In DNA form, the CDR3 reads TGTGCCAGCAGTCCCTCAGGTAACACTGAAGCTTTCTTT. Translated: CASSPSGNTEAFF.

This rearrangement joins TRBV5-6 to TRBJ1-1; D is possibly TRBD1 (6 bases). The CDR3 is 16 residues long. The V end was cut by 4 bases, the J end by 0 bases, with 16 bases between. The germline V gene has CDR1 SGHDT and CDR2 YYEEEE. CDR3: CASSLTPTGMNTEAFF. Here the CDR3 DNA reads TGTGCCAGCAGCCTCACTCCGACAGGAATGAACACTGAAGCTTTCTTT. Full variable domain (remainder filled in from reference TRBV5-6 and TRBJ1-1): DAGVTQSPTHLIKTRGQQVTLRCSPKSGHDTVSWYQQALGQGPQFIFQYYEEEERQRGNFPDRFSGHQFPNYSSELNVNALLLGDSALYLCASSLTPTGMNTEAFFGQGTRLTVV.

The chain links TRBV2 to TRBJ2-3; D is uncertain. The CDR3 sequence is 15 residues long. Trimming removed 3 bases at V and 3 bases at J, with 13 bases between. From germline, CDR1 is SNHLY and CDR2 FYNNEI. The CDR3 sequence is CASSDGQAPTDTQYF. CDR3 nucleotides: TGTGCCAGCAGTGACGGCCAGGCTCCAACAGATACGCAGTATTTT.

This clonotype occurred once. V and J are TRBV20-1 and TRBJ1-1, with 7 bases matching TRBD1. Germline V gives CDR1 DFQATT, CDR2 SNEGSKA (reference sequence). This CDR3 region has 13 residues. The V and J ends lost 6 bases and 0 bases, in that order; junction bases with no gene match: 4. CDR3 sequence reads: CSADDRVNTEAFF. CDR3 bases: TGCAGTGCAGACGACAGGGTGAACACTGAAGCTTTCTTT.

V and J are TRBV27 and TRBJ2-1; 10 bases agree with TRBD2. Germline-derived CDR1 and CDR2 are MNHEY and SMNVEV (reference sequence). This CDR3 comprises 16 residues. After removal of 3 bases from V and 4 bases from J, the junction contained 6 bases not matched to a gene. The CDR3, as DNA: TGTGCCAGCAGTTTTCCTAGCGGGGGAAGTTACAATGAGCAGTTCTTC. Its translation: CASSFPSGGSYNEQFF.

The V and J genes are TRBV4-3 and TRBJ2-1, with D possibly being TRBD1 (5 bases). The CDR3 is 18 amino acids. Germline CDR1 LGHNA, CDR2 YSLEER. Trimming took 2 bases from V and 4 from J, leaving 21 bases between them. The CDR3 DNA reads as TGCGCCAGCAGCCAAAATCACGGAGATAGGGGATCATACAATGAGCAGTTCTTC. Translating it yields CASSQNHGDRGSYNEQFF.

The J gene is TRBJ1-1, the V gene TRBV20-1, with a tentative D call TRBD1 (5 bases). The CDR3 sequence is 15 residues long. Trimming shortened V by 5 bases and J by 1 base, and 17 bases separated the two germline ends. Germline V gene sequence: CDR1 DFQATT, CDR2 SNEGSKA (reference sequence). The CDR3 nucleotides are TGCAGTGCTTTTTTACCCCGGGGGGGGAACACTGAAGCTTTCTTT. Residues: CSAFLPRGGNTEAFF.

This chain connects TRBV7-6 to TRBJ2-5, with D possibly being TRBD2 (7 bases). CDR1 is SGHVS, CDR2 FNYEAQ, per germline. The V gene lost 6 bases and the J gene lost 0 bases, with 17 bases spanning the gap. This CDR3 contains 16 residues. The CDR3 is CASRKGGPGDQETQYF. The CDR3 nucleotides read TGTGCCAGCAGGAAGGGGGGGCCGGGGGACCAAGAGACCCAGTACTTC.

The rearrangement uses TRBV10-2 and TRBJ1-1; 10 positions agree with TRBD1. From germline, CDR1 is WSHSY and CDR2 SAAADI. Germline trimming cut 0 bases from V and 2 bases from J; bases unmatched to any gene: 3. CDR3 length: 16 residues. The CDR3 sequence is CASSESDRGVNTEAFF. The DNA of the CDR3 is TGCGCCAGCAGTGAGTCGGACAGGGGGGTTAACACTGAAGCTTTCTTT.

This rearrangement joins TRBV21-1 to TRBJ2-3; the table's D call, TRBD2, has no DNA check behind it. TRBV21-1 is a recognized pseudogene. This CDR3 has 17 amino acids. CDR3 in amino acids: CATLLPGLAGGPDTQYF. For the CDR3, the DNA is TGTGCCACTCTTCTACCGGGACTAGCGGGGGGGCCAGATACGCAGTATTTT.

The chain links TRBV27 to TRBJ2-7; possible D gene TRBD2, 5 bases. Germline CDR1 is MNHEY and CDR2 is SMNVEV (reference sequence). The CDR3 extends over 13 amino acids. The V gene lost 5 bases and the J gene lost 6 bases, with 14 bases spanning the gap. The CDR3 loop is CASSTGLSLEQYF. The CDR3 nucleotides read TGTGCCAGCAGTACTGGACTTTCCCTCGAGCAGTACTTC.